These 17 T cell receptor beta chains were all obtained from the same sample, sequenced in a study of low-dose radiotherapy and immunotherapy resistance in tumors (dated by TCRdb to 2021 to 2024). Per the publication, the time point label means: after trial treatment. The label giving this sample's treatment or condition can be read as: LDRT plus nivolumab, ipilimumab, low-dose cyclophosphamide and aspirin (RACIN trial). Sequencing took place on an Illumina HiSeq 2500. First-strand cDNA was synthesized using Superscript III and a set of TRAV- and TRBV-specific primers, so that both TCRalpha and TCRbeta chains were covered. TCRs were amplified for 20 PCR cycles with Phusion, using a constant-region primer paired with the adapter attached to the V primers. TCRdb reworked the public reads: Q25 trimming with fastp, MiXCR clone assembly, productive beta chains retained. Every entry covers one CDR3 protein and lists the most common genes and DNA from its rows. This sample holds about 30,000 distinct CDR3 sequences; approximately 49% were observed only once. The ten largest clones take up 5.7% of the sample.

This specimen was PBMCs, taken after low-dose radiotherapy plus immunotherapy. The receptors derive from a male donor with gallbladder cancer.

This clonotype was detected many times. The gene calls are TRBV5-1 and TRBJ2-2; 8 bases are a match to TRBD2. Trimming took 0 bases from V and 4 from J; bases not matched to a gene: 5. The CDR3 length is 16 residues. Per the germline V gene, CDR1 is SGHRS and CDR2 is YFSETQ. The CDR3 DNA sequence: TGCGCCAGCAGCTTGGTACCGGGGGGGACCACCGGGGAGCTGTTTTTT. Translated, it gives CASSLVPGGTTGELFF.

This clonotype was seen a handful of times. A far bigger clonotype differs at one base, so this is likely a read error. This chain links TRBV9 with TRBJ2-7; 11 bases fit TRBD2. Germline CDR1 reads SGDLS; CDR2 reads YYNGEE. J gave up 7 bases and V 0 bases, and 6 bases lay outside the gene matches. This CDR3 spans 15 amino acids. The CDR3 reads CASSVVLAGVHEQYF. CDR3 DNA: TGTGCCAGCAGCGTAGTACTAGCGGGAGTTCATGAGCAGTACTTC. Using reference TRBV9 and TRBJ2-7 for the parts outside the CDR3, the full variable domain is DSGVTQTPKHLITATGQRVTLRCSPRSGDLSVYWYQQSLDQGLQFLIQYYNGEERAKGNILERFSAQQFPDLHSELNLSSLELGDSALYFCASSVVLAGVHEQYFGPGTRLTVT.

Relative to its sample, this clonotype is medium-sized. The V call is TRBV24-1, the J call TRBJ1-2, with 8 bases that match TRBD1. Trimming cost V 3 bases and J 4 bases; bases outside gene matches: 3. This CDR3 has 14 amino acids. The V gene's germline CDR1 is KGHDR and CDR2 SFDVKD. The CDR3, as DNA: TGTGCCACCAGTGATGGAGGGACAGGCTATGGCTACACCTTC. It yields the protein CATSDGGTGYGYTF.

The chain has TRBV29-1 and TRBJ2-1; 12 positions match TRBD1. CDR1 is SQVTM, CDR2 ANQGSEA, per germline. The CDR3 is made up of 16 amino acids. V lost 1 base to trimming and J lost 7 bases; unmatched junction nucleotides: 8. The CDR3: CSVEVGGQGARNEQFF. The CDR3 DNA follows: TGCAGCGTTGAAGTCGGGGGACAGGGGGCTCGGAATGAGCAGTTCTTC.

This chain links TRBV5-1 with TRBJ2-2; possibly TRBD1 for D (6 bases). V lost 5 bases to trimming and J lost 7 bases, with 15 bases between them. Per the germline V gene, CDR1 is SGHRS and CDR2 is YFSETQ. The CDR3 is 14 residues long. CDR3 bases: TGCGCCAGCAGGGACAGTCTTGGTCTCGGGGAGCTGTTTTTT. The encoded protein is CASRDSLGLGELFF.

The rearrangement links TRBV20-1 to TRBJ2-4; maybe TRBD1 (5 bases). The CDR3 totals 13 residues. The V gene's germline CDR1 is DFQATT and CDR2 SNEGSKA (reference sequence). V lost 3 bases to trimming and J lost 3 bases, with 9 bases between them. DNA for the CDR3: TGCAGTGCTAGGCGACAGAGCAAAAACATTCAGTACTTC. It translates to CSARRQSKNIQYF.

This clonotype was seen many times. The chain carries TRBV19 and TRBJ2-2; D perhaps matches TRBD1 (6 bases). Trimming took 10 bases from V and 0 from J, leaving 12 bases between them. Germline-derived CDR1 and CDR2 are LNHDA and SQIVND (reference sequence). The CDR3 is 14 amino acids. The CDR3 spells CATQDRSNTGELFF. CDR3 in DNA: TGTGCCACCCAAGACAGGTCGAACACCGGGGAGCTGTTTTTT.

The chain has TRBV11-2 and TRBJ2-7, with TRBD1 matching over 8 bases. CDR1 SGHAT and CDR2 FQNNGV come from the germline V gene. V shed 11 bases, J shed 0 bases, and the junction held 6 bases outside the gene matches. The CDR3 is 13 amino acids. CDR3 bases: TGTGCCTGGAGTGGGACAGGCTCCTACGAGCAGTACTTC. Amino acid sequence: CAWSGTGSYEQYF. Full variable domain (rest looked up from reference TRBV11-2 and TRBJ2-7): EAGVAQSPRYKIIEKRQSVAFWCNPISGHATLYWYQQILGQGPKLLIQFQNNGVVDDSQLPKDRFSAERLKGVDSTLKIQPAKLEDSAVYLCAWSGTGSYEQYFGPGTRLTVT.

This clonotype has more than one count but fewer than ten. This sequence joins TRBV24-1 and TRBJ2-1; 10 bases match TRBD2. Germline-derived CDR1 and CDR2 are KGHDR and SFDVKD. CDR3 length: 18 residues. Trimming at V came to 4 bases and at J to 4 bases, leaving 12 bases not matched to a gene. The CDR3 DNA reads TGTGCCACCAGTGACTCTGAGGCTAGCGGGAGCGTATACAATGAGCAGTTCTTC. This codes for CATSDSEASGSVYNEQFF.

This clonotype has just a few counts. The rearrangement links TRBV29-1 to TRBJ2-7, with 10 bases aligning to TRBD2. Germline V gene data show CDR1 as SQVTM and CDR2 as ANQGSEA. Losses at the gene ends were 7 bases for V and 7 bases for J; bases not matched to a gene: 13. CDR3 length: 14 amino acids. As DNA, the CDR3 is TGCAGCGGCGTTGGAGCGGGAGGGCCCGGGGAGCAGTACTTC. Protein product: CSGVGAGGPGEQYF.

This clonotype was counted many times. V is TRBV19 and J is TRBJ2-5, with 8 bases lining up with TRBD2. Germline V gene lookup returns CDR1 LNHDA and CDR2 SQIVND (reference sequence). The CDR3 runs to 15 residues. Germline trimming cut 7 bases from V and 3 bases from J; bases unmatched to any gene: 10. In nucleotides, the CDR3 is TGTGCCAGTACGATAAGCGGGAGAGGGGAAGAGACCCAGTACTTC. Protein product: CASTISGRGEETQYF.

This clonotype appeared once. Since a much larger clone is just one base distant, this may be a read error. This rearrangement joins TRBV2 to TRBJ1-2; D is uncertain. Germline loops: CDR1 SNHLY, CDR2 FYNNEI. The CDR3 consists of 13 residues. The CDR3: CASIEAGNYGYTF. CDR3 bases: TGTGCCAGCATTGAAGCGGGTAATTATGGCTACACCTTC. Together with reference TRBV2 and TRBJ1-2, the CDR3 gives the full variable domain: EPEVTQTPSHQVTQMGQEVILRCVPISNHLYFYWYRQILGQKVEFLVSFYNNEISEKSEIFDDQFSVERPDGSNFTLKIRSTKLEDSAMYFCASIEAGNYGYTFGSGTRLTVV.

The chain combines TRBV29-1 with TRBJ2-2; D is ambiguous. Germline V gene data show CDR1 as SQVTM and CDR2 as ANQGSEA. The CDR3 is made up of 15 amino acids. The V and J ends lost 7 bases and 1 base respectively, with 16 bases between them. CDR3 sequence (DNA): TGCAGCGCCGTCCAAGGATCCTTGAACACCGGGGAGCTGTTTTTT. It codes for CSAVQGSLNTGELFF.

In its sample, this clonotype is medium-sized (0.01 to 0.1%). The CDR3 region is CASSSTGGGRSVHEQYF. In nucleotides, the CDR3 is TGTGCCAGCAGCTCGACAGGGGGCGGGCGATCAGTCCACGAGCAGTACTTC. The chain joins TRBV28 to TRBJ2-7; 10 bases match TRBD1. V trimming: 6 bases; J trimming: 5 bases; junction bases outside the gene matches: 16. Germline values: CDR1 MDHEN, CDR2 SYDVKM. The CDR3 has 17 residues.

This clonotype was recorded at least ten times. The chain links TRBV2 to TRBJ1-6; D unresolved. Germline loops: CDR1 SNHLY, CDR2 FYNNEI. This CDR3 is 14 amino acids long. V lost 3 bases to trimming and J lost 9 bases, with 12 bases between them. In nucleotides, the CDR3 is TGTGCCAGCAGTGAGACGGTATTCGGTTCACCCCTCCACTTT. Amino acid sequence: CASSETVFGSPLHF.

The CDR3 protein is CSVTSGSYNEQFF. CDR3 DNA: TGCAGCGTAACTAGCGGCTCCTACAATGAGCAGTTCTTC. The chain joins TRBV29-1 to TRBJ2-1, with 8 positions matching TRBD2. V shed 6 bases and J 0 bases; nucleotides not matched to a gene: 1. Germline CDR1 reads SQVTM; CDR2 reads ANQGSEA. The CDR3 loop spans 13 amino acids.

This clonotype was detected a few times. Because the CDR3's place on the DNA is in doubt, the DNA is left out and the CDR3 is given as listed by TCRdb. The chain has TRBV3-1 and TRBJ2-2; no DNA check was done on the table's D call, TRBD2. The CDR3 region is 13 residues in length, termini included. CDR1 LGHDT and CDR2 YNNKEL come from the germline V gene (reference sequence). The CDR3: CASSQTVGELFFF.